The clone carrying this T cell receptor (beta chain) was observed a few times. The sample originates from a study of blood T cell repertoires in COVID-19. Study context: From the United States, Italy and Spain came samples of acute and convalescent COVID-19.

Authors' processing steps: Quantification of nucleated cells was approximated via reference gene primer amplification. The repertoire was sequenced with immunoSEQ multiplex PCR; TCRdb's copy has only in-frame clones and lacks some. V and J calls and clone size are given by that table; D and trimming were obtained from the DNA. The profile shows some 300,000 clones, about 90% of them singletons. The V end lost 5 bases, the J end lost 5 bases, and 15 bases lay between the germline ends. The CDR3 is 15 residues long. CDR1 is SGHNT and CDR2 is YENEEA in the germline V gene. The sequenced sample was PBMCs or T cells enriched from blood (not recorded which). The rearrangement links TRBV11-3 to TRBJ2-2; D is unresolved. The receptor was derived from a woman in her late teens or twenties with acute COVID-19. CDR3 nucleotide sequence: TGTGCCAGCAGCCGAGGCGGCCAGTGGACCGGGGAGCTGTTTTTT. This encodes CASSRGGQWTGELFF. The complete variable domain, with remaining parts taken from reference TRBV11-3 and TRBJ2-2, reads EAGVVQSPRYKIIEKKQPVAFWCNPISGHNTLYWYLQNLGQGPELLIRYENEEAVDDSQLPKDRFSAERLKGVDSTLKIQPAELGDSAVYLCASSRGGQWTGELFFGEGSRLTVL.